The 13 T cell receptor beta chains reported below all come from one sample, sequenced in a study of blood T cell repertoires in COVID-19. Profiled with immunoSEQ multiplex PCR; TCRdb holds only in-frame clones, not every one. The table has a few hundred thousand clones, 65% to 85% seen once. The sample taken for sequencing was peripheral blood. The receptors come from a human donor in a cohort sampled during active COVID-19.

This rearrangement joins TRBV3-1 (or the pseudogene TRBV3-2) to TRBJ2-7; 12 bases agree with TRBD1. Germline CDR1 and CDR2: LGHDT and YNNKEL (reference sequence). This CDR3 contains 22 residues. The V gene end was trimmed by 2 bases and the J gene end by 0 bases; junction bases not matched to a gene: 20. The CDR3 region is CASSQPQRNWDRGQTSSYEQYF. In DNA form, the CDR3 reads TGTGCCAGCAGCCAACCTCAAAGGAACTGGGACAGGGGGCAAACCAGCTCCTACGAGCAGTACTTC.

The chain recombines TRBV28 with TRBJ2-5; 8 bases are shared with TRBD2. The CDR3 is made up of 14 amino acids. V dropped 3 bases and J dropped 5; count of bases not matched to a gene: 5. Germline V gene lookup returns CDR1 MDHEN and CDR2 SYDVKM. Here the CDR3 reads CASSFGGGQETQYF. The CDR3 nucleotides are TGTGCCAGCAGTTTCGGGGGGGGGCAGGAGACCCAGTACTTC. Drawing the rest from reference TRBV28 and TRBJ2-5, the complete variable domain is DVKVTQSSRYLVKRTGEKVFLECVQDMDHENMFWYRQDPGLGLRLIYFSYDVKMKEKGDIPEGYSVSREKKERFSLILESASTNQTSMYLCASSFGGGQETQYFGPGTRLLVL.

The CDR3: CATSREGRTDTQYF. The CDR3 bases are TGTGCCACCAGCAGAGAAGGGAGGACAGATACGCAGTATTTT. This chain links TRBV15 with TRBJ2-3; TRBD2 is a possible D gene (6 bases). V was shortened by 0 bases and J by 3 bases, with 7 bases between the two germline ends. The CDR3 is made up of 14 amino acids. Per the germline V gene, CDR1 is LNHNV and CDR2 is YYDKDF (reference sequence).

The genes are TRBV19 and TRBJ1-5; the D is unclear. The CDR3 is made up of 17 amino acids. The germline CDR1 and CDR2 sequences are LNHDA and SQIVND (reference sequence). V lost 3 bases and J 0 bases, leaving 15 bases between the germline ends. CDR3 amino acids: CASSIGVTRYSNQPQHF. In DNA form, the CDR3 reads TGTGCCAGTAGTATCGGGGTGACGCGGTATAGCAATCAGCCCCAGCATTTT.

V is TRBV5-8 and J is TRBJ1-4; D uncertain. CDR1 is SGHTS, CDR2 YDEGEE, per germline. CDR3 length: 16 amino acids. Trimming removed 4 bases from V and 3 bases from J, with 16 bases in between. This chain's CDR3 is CASSPGEGWANEKLFF. CDR3 in DNA: TGTGCCAGCAGCCCCGGGGAAGGGTGGGCTAATGAAAAACTGTTTTTT.

V is TRBV10-3 and J is TRBJ1-2, with D perhaps matching TRBD1 (5 bases). CDR3 length: 13 amino acids. Germline lookup yields CDR1 ENHRY and CDR2 SYGVKD. V lost 3 bases and J 7 bases, leaving 12 bases between the germline ends. CDR3 protein: CAISESSQGGYTF. CDR3 nucleotides: TGTGCCATCAGTGAATCCAGCCAGGGTGGCTACACCTTC.

The chain uses TRBV10-3 and TRBJ2-1; possible D gene TRBD2, 6 bases. Germline V gene lookup returns CDR1 ENHRY and CDR2 SYGVKD. The CDR3 runs 13 residues. V was cut by 5 bases and J by 7 bases, with 12 bases left in between. This CDR3 reads CAISRDFRNEQFF. The CDR3, as DNA: TGTGCCATCAGTAGGGACTTTCGTAATGAGCAGTTCTTC.

This rearrangement joins TRBV6-2 or TRBV6-3 to TRBJ1-5; D unclear. This CDR3 contains 13 residues. CDR1 is MNHEY and CDR2 is SVGEGT in the germline V gene. V dropped 6 bases and J dropped 4 bases, with 10 bases sitting between them. In DNA form, the CDR3 reads TGTGCCAGCAGCGGGCAGATAAATCAGCCCCAGCATTTT. It is translated as CASSGQINQPQHF.

V and J are TRBV11-3 and TRBJ2-1; 9 positions agree with TRBD1. The CDR3 runs to 15 residues. Trimming at V came to 4 bases and at J to 2 bases, leaving 3 bases not matched to a gene. The germline CDR1 and CDR2 sequences are SGHNT and YENEEA. CDR3 in amino acids: CASSSRQGAYNEQFF. CDR3 in DNA: TGTGCCAGCAGCTCAAGACAGGGGGCCTACAATGAGCAGTTCTTC.

The chain carries TRBV2 and TRBJ2-3; 13 positions match TRBD2. This CDR3 is built from 20 residues. J lost 0 bases, V lost 6 bases, and 15 bases had no gene match. The V gene's germline CDR1 is SNHLY and CDR2 FYNNEI. CDR3 residues: CASRGGSGTSGVSSTDTQYF. CDR3 coding DNA: TGTGCCAGCAGGGGGGGCTCCGGGACTAGCGGGGTATCTAGCACAGATACGCAGTATTTT.

This clone was seen only once. The rearrangement uses TRBV6-5 and TRBJ2-3, with D possibly matching TRBD2 (7 bases). The CDR3 covers 15 residues. Between the trimmed V and J ends, which lost 2 bases and 3 bases, there was a span of 12 bases. Germline loops: CDR1 MNHEY, CDR2 SVGAGI. CDR3 residues: CASSYEGGHTDTQYF. The CDR3, as DNA: TGTGCCAGCAGTTACGAGGGGGGGCATACAGATACGCAGTATTTT.

The V gene is TRBV28, the J gene TRBJ1-2; TRBD1 agrees at 8 bases. V lost 5 bases to trimming and J lost 1 base; unmatched junction nucleotides: 3. Germline lookup yields CDR1 MDHEN and CDR2 SYDVKM. The CDR3 is 14 residues long. The CDR3 here is CASSQGAGNYGYTF. CDR3 DNA: TGTGCCAGCAGTCAGGGGGCGGGTAACTATGGCTACACCTTC.

The V gene is TRBV18, the J gene TRBJ2-6; 8 bases are shared with TRBD1. The CDR3 length is 21 residues. Germline V lookup: CDR1 KGHSH, CDR2 LQKENI. With 2 bases clipped from V and 0 bases from J, the junction kept 15 bases outside the gene matches. CDR3 nucleotides: TGTGCCAGCTCACCAAGGGAGTTTACCCGGGACAGGAGCTCTGGGGCCAACGTCCTGACTTTC. It codes for CASSPREFTRDRSSGANVLTF.